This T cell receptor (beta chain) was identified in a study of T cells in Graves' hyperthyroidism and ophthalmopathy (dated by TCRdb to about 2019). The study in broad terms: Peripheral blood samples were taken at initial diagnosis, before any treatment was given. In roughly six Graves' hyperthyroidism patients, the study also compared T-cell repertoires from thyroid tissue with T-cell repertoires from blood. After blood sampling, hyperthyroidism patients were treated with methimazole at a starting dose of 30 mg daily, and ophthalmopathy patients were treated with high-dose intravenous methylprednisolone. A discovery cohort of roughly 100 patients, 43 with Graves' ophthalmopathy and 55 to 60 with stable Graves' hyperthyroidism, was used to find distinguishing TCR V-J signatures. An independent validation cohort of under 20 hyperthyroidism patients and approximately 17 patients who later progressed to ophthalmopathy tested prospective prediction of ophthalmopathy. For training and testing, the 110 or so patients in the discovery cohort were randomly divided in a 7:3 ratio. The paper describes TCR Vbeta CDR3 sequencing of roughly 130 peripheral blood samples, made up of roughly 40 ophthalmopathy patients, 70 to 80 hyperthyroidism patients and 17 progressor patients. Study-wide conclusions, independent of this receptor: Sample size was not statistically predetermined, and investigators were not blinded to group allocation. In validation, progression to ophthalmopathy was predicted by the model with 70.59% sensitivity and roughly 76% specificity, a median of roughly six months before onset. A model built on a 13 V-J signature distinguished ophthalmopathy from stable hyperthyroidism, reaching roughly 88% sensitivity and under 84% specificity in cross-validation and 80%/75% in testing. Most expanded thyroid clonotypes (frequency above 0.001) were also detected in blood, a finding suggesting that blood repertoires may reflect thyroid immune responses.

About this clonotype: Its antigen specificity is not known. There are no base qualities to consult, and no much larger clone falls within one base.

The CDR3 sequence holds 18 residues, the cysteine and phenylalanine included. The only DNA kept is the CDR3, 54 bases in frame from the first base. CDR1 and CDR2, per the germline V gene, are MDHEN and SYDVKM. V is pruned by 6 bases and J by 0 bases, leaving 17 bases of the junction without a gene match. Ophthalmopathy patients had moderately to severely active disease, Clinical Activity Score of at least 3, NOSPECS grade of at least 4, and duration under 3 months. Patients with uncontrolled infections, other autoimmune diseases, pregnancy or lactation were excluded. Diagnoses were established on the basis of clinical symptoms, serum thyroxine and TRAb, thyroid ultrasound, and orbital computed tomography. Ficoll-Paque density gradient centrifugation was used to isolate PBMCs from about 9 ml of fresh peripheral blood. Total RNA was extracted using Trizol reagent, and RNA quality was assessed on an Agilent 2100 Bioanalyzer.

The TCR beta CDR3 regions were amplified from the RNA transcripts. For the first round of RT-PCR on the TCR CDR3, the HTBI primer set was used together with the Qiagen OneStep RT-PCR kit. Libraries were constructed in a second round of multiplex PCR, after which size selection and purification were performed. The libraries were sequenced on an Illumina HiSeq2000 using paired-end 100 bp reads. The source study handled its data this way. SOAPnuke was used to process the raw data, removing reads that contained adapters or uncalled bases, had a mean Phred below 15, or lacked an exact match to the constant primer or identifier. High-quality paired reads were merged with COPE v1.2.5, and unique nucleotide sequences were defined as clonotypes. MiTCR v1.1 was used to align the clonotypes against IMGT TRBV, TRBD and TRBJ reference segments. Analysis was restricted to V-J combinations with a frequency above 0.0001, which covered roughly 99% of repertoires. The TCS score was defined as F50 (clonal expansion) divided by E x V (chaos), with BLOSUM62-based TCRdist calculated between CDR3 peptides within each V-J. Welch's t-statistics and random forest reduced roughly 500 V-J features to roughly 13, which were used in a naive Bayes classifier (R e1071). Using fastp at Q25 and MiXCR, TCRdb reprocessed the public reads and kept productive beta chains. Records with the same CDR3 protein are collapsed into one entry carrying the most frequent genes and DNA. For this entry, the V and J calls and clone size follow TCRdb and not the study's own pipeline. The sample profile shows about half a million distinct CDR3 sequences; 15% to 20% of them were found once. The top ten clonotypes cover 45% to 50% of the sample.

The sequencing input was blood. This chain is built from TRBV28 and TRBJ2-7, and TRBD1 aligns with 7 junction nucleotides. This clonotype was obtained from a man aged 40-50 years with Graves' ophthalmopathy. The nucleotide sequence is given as TGTGCCAGCAGCTTTTACACCTGGGGACAGAGGAGCTCCTACGAGCAGTACTTC. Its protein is CASSFYTWGQRSSYEQYF. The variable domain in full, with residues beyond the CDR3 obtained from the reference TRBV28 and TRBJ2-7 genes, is DVKVTQSSRYLVKRTGEKVFLECVQDMDHENMFWYRQDPGLGLRLIYFSYDVKMKEKGDIPEGYSVSREKKERFSLILESASTNQTSMYLCASSFYTWGQRSSYEQYFGPGTRLTVT.